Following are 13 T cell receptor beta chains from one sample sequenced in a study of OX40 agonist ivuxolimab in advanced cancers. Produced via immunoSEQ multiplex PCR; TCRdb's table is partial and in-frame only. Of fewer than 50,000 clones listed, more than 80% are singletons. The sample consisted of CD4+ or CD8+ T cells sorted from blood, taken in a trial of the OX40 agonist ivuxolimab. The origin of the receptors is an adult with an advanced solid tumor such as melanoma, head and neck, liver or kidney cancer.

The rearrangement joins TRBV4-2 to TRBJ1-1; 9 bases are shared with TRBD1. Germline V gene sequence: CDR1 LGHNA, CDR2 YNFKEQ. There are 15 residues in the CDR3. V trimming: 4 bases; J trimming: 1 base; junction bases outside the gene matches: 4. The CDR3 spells CASSPNRGPNTEAFF. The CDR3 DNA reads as TGTGCCAGCAGCCCTAACAGGGGGCCGAACACTGAAGCTTTCTTT.

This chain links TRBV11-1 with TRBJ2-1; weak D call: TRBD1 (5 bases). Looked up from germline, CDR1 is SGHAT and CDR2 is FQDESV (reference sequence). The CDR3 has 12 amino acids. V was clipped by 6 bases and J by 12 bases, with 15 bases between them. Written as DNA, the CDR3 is TGTGCCAGCAGAGAGTTCCAGGGTGGGCAGTTCTTC. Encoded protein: CASREFQGGQFF. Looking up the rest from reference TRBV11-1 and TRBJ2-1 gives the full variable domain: EAEVAQSPRYKITEKSQAVAFWCDPISGHATLYWYRQILGQGPELLVQFQDESVVDDSQLPKDRFSAERLKGVDSTLKIQPAELGDSAMYLCASREFQGGQFFGPGTRLTVL.

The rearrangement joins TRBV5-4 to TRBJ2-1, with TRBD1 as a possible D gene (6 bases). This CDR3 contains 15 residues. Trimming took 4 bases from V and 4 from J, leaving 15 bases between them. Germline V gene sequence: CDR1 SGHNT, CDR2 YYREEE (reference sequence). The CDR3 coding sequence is TGTGCCAGCAGCCTCACGGCAGGGACATACAATGAGCAGTTCTTC. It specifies CASSLTAGTYNEQFF. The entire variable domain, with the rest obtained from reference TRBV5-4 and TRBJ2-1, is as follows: ETGVTQSPTHLIKTRGQQVTLRCSSQSGHNTVSWYQQALGQGPQFIFQYYREEENGRGNFPPRFSGLQFPNYSSELNVNALELDDSALYLCASSLTAGTYNEQFFGPGTRLTVL.

CDR3 sequence: CASSPGLVAGELFF. CDR3 nucleotides: TGTGCCAGCAGCCCGGGGCTAGTGGCCGGGGAGCTGTTTTTT. This sequence joins TRBV11-2 and TRBJ2-2; D is possibly TRBD1 or TRBD2 (5 bases each). This CDR3 region has 14 residues. Germline V gene data show CDR1 as SGHAT and CDR2 as FQNNGV. Trimming shortened V by 5 bases and J by 6 bases, and 13 bases separated the two germline ends. Combining the CDR3 with reference TRBV11-2 and TRBJ2-2 gives the whole variable domain EAGVAQSPRYKIIEKRQSVAFWCNPISGHATLYWYQQILGQGPKLLIQFQNNGVVDDSQLPKDRFSAERLKGVDSTLKIQPAKLEDSAVYLCASSPGLVAGELFFGEGSRLTVL.

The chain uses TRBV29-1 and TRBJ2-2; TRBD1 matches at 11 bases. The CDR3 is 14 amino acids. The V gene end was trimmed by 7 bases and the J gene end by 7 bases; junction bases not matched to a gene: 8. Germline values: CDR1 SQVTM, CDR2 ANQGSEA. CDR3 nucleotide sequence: TGCAGCGCCCGGACAGGGGGCGGGATCGGGGAGCTGTTTTTT. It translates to CSARTGGGIGELFF.

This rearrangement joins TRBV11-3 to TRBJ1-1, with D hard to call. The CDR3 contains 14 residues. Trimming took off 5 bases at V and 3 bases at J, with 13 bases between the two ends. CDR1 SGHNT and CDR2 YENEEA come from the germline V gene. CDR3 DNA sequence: TGTGCCAGCAGCCGCGAGGGAGCGGACACTGAAGCTTTCTTT. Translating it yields CASSREGADTEAFF.

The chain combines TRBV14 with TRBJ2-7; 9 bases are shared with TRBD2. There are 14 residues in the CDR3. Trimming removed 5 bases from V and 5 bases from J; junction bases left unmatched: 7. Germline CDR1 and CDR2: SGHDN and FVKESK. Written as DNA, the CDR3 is TGTGCCAGCAGCTGGGCGGGAGGGTGGAACGAGCAGTACTTC. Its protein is CASSWAGGWNEQYF. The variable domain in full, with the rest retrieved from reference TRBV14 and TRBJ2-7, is EAGVTQFPSHSVIEKGQTVTLRCDPISGHDNLYWYRRVMGKEIKFLLHFVKESKQDESGMPNNRFLAERTGGTYSTLKVQPAELEDSGVYFCASSWAGGWNEQYFGPGTRLTVT.

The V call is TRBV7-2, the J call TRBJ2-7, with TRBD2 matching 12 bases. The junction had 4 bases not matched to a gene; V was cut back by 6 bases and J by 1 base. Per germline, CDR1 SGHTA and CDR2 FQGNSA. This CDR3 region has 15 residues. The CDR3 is CASRLGLAGSYEQYF. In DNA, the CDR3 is TGTGCCAGCAGGCTCGGACTAGCGGGATCCTACGAGCAGTACTTC.

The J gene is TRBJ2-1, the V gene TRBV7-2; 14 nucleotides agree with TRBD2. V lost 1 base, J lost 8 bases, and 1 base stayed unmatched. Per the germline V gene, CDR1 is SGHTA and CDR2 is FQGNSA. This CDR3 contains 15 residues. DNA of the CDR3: TGTGCCAGCAGCTTAGTGGGACTAGCGGGAGATGAGCAGTTCTTC. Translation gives CASSLVGLAGDEQFF.

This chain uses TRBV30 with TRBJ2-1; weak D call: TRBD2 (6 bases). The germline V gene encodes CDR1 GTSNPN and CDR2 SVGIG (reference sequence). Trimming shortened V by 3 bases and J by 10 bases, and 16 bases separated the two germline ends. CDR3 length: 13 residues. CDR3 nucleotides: TGTGCCTGGAGCGAAGGGACTGCCGAAGAGCAGTTCTTC. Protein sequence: CAWSEGTAEEQFF.

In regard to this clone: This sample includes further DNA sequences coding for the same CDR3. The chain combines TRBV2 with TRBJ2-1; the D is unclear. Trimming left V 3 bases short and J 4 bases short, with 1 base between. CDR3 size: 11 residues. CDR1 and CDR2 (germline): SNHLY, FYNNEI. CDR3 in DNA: TGTGCCAGCAGTGATTACAATGAGCAGTTCTTC. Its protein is CASSDYNEQFF.

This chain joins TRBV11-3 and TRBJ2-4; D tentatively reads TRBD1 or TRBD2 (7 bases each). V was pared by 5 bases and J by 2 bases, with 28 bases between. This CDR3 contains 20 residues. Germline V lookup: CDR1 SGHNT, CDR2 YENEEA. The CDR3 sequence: CASSPPGGDGRAASKNIQYF. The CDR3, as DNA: TGTGCCAGCAGCCCCCCAGGGGGAGATGGGAGGGCCGCGTCCAAAAACATTCAGTACTTC.

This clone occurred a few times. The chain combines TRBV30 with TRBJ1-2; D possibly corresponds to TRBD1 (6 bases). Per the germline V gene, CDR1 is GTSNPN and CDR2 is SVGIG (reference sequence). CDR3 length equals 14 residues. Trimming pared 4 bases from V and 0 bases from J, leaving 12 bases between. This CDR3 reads CAWNRVGANYGYTF. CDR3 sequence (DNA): TGTGCCTGGAACAGGGTTGGGGCTAACTATGGCTACACCTTC.